These 29 T cell receptor beta chains originate from one sample sequenced in a study of response to subunit inactivated influenza vaccine (dated by TCRdb to between 2018 and 2020). The receptor library was made with RT-PCR. Sequencing was carried out with an Illumina HiSeq 2500. TCRdb took the public reads, trimmed them with fastp at Q25, ran MiXCR for clone calling and kept in-frame beta chains. Each CDR3 protein gets just one entry, which takes the most common genes and DNA from the rows behind it. In this sample the table shows more than 450,000 distinct CDR3 sequences, 7.5% to 8.5% of which occur a single time. 13% of the sample is in the top ten clones. Material: PBMCs from blood, obtained about 24 months after vaccination. The receptors stem from a man aged 45 to 70 who received an inactivated influenza vaccine. Donor details come from another sample of the same person, matched by shared clones.

This clonotype was seen at least ten times. The chain carries TRBV20-1 and TRBJ2-3, with 9 bases lining up with TRBD2. The CDR3 has 15 amino acids. CDR1 and CDR2 from the germline V gene are DFQATT and SNEGSKA (reference sequence). V was pared by 3 bases and J by 6 bases, with 10 bases of the junction left unmatched. This CDR3 is CSARGLAGVWDTQYF. The CDR3 DNA is TGCAGTGCTAGGGGTTTAGCGGGAGTTTGGGATACGCAGTATTTT.

This clonotype was seen at least ten times. The rearrangement uses TRBV27 and TRBJ2-3, with D perhaps given as TRBD1 or TRBD2 (6 bases each). Germline lookup yields CDR1 MNHEY and CDR2 SMNVEV (reference sequence). The CDR3 is 15 amino acids. The V end was cut by 6 bases, the J end by 2 bases, with 15 bases between. This CDR3 is CASSPEGGYTDTQYF. The CDR3 DNA reads as TGTGCCAGCAGCCCCGAGGGGGGATACACAGATACGCAGTATTTT.

This clonotype was recorded many times. This chain uses TRBV29-1 with TRBJ1-2; D call uncertain. V lost 0 bases and J 6 bases, leaving 8 bases between the germline ends. The CDR3 is 12 residues long. Germline-derived CDR1 and CDR2 are SQVTM and ANQGSEA. CDR3 residues: CSVEEGHNGYTF. Written as DNA, the CDR3 is TGCAGCGTTGAAGAGGGTCACAATGGCTACACCTTC.

This clonotype was picked up a small number of times. This rearrangement joins TRBV12-3 or TRBV12-4 to TRBJ2-1, with D perhaps matching TRBD2 (5 bases). CDR3 size: 13 residues. Trimming removed 6 bases at V and 5 bases at J, with 11 bases between. CDR3 nucleotide sequence: TGTGCCAGCAGCCCCGACTACGACAATGAGCAGTTCTTC. Its translation is CASSPDYDNEQFF.

The chain recombines TRBV12-3 or TRBV12-4 with TRBJ2-3; 8 bases fit TRBD2. There are 15 residues in the CDR3. Trimming removed 3 bases from V and 3 bases from J; junction bases left unmatched: 5. The CDR3 loop is CASSLGTRGTDTQYF. DNA of the CDR3: TGTGCCAGCAGTTTGGGGACTAGGGGGACAGATACGCAGTATTTT.

The genes are TRBV20-1 and TRBJ2-4; a possible D gene is TRBD2 (7 bases). The V gene lost 6 bases and the J gene lost 0 bases, with 15 bases spanning the gap. The CDR3 length is 15 residues. Germline CDR1 DFQATT, CDR2 SNEGSKA (reference sequence). CDR3 loop: CSAQRGHEAKNIQYF. DNA of the CDR3: TGCAGTGCCCAGCGGGGACACGAAGCCAAAAACATTCAGTACTTC.

The chain carries TRBV5-1 and TRBJ2-2, with D maybe TRBD1 (5 bases). Germline values: CDR1 SGHRS, CDR2 YFSETQ. Trimming left V 1 base short and J 2 bases short, with 9 bases between. The CDR3 covers 15 residues. CDR3 amino acids: CASSLNQGNTGELFF. In DNA form, the CDR3 reads TGCGCCAGCAGCTTGAATCAGGGAAACACCGGGGAGCTGTTTTTT.

This clonotype has ten or more counts. J is TRBJ1-4 and V is TRBV15; D unclear. The CDR3 sequence is 13 residues long. V lost 0 bases to trimming and J lost 14 bases, with 13 bases between them. Germline CDR1 and CDR2: LNHNV and YYDKDF (reference sequence). CDR3 nucleotides: TGTGCCACCAGCAGAGATCGAGTCGCGGGTCTGTTTTTT. It encodes CATSRDRVAGLFF. The whole variable domain, remainder taken from reference TRBV15 and TRBJ1-4, is DAMVIQNPRYQVTQFGKPVTLSCSQTLNHNVMYWYQQKSSQAPKLLFHYYDKDFNNEADTPDNFQSRRPNTSFCFLDIRSPGLGDTAMYLCATSRDRVAGLFFGSGTQLSVL.

This chain connects TRBV4-2 to TRBJ2-2, with D possibly matching TRBD2 (6 bases). CDR3 length: 17 residues. V lost 0 bases and J lost 2, with 13 bases in between. Germline CDR1 is LGHNA and CDR2 is YNFKEQ. The CDR3 DNA sequence: TGTGCCAGCAGCCAAGAAGCCGGGCGGGGAAACACCGGGGAGCTGTTTTTT. Translating it yields CASSQEAGRGNTGELFF.

In this sample, this clonotype turned up many times. J is TRBJ2-7 and V is TRBV2; D might be TRBD1 (5 bases). V was cut by 8 bases and J by 4 bases, with 9 bases left in between. The CDR3 spans 11 residues. Germline V CDR1 and CDR2: SNHLY, FYNNEI. The CDR3 sequence: CASRQTYEQYF. In DNA, the CDR3 is TGTGCCAGCCGACAGACTTACGAGCAGTACTTC.

The chain combines TRBV30 with TRBJ2-3; TRBD1 aligns across 10 bases. Germline CDR1 GTSNPN, CDR2 SVGIG (reference sequence). The ends lost 4 bases at V and 4 bases at J; junction bases unmatched: 8. CDR3 length: 15 residues. CDR3 in DNA: TGTGCCTGGACCGCCGGGACAGGGGAAGCAGATACGCAGTATTTT. It codes for CAWTAGTGEADTQYF.

This clonotype was recorded many times. The rearrangement links TRBV20-1 to TRBJ2-4; D is ambiguous. The V gene lost 3 bases and the J gene lost 0 bases, with 18 bases spanning the gap. CDR3 length equals 17 residues. CDR1 DFQATT and CDR2 SNEGSKA come from the germline V gene (reference sequence). The CDR3 DNA reads as TGCAGTGCTAGTCAGTTTAGTCCGTTTCTAGCCAAAAACATTCAGTACTTC. The encoded protein is CSASQFSPFLAKNIQYF.

This clonotype was detected only a few times. The gene calls are TRBV6-5 and TRBJ2-1; tentatively, D is TRBD2 (6 bases). The CDR3 runs 15 residues. Deletions cut 1 base from V and 4 bases from J, with 11 bases between. Germline V CDR1 and CDR2: MNHEY, SVGAGI. CDR3 residues: CASSYWRGSYNEQFF. The DNA for the CDR3 is TGTGCCAGCAGTTACTGGCGGGGCAGTTACAATGAGCAGTTCTTC.

This clonotype has a handful of counts. The DNA is left out, because the CDR3 cannot be placed on it with certainty; the CDR3 is given as TCRdb lists it. The chain joins TRBV7-5 to TRBJ2-7; TRBD1, the D gene given by the table, was not confirmed from the DNA. TRBV7-5 is a listed pseudogene. From its first to its last residue, the CDR3 has 19 amino acids. The CDR3 sequence is CISVPEAHSRDRESPEQYF.

The sample holds a few counts of this clonotype. The chain links TRBV4-1 to TRBJ2-2; 9 bases are shared with TRBD1. With V trimmed by 5 bases and J by 3 bases, 4 bases remained unmatched. The germline CDR1 and CDR2 sequences are MGHRA and YSYEKL. This CDR3 spans 15 amino acids. The CDR3 here is CASSEQGAHTGELFF. DNA for the CDR3: TGCGCCAGCAGCGAACAGGGGGCGCACACCGGGGAGCTGTTTTTT.

In this sample, this clonotype turned up a few times. The chain couples TRBV5-5 to TRBJ1-2; 8 bases match TRBD1. Germline V gives CDR1 SGHKS, CDR2 YYEKEE (reference sequence). With V trimmed by 4 bases and J by 6 bases, 17 bases remained unmatched. This CDR3 has 17 residues. In nucleotides, the CDR3 is TGTGCCAGCAGCCCTGGAGCGCAGGGGGCCCGAGTAAATGGCTACACCTTC. Translation: CASSPGAQGARVNGYTF.

This clonotype was observed a handful of times. The chain combines TRBV5-1 with TRBJ2-1; D gene ambiguous. Germline V gene data show CDR1 as SGHRS and CDR2 as YFSETQ. Trimming stripped 5 bases from V and 4 bases from J, with 13 bases between. The CDR3 length is 14 residues. The CDR3 loop reads CASSGSGRYNEQFF. Written as DNA, the CDR3 is TGCGCCAGCAGTGGGTCGGGCAGATACAATGAGCAGTTCTTC.

The rearrangement links TRBV20-1 to TRBJ1-1; 8 bases are shared with TRBD1. CDR1 is DFQATT and CDR2 is SNEGSKA in the germline V gene (reference sequence). The ends lost 0 bases at V and 3 bases at J; junction bases unmatched: 6. The CDR3 runs to 15 residues. CDR3 region: CSARDKDRAYTEAFF. CDR3 DNA: TGCAGTGCTAGAGATAAGGACAGGGCGTACACTGAAGCTTTCTTT.

This clonotype was seen at least ten times. The chain combines TRBV10-3 with TRBJ1-1; D is possibly TRBD1 (5 bases). CDR3 length: 14 amino acids. The V end lost 0 bases, the J end lost 8 bases, and 13 bases lay between the germline ends. Germline V gives CDR1 ENHRY, CDR2 SYGVKD. Here the CDR3 DNA reads TGTGCCATCAGTGAGTCCGGGACCGTAAACGAAGCTTTCTTT. Encoded protein: CAISESGTVNEAFF.

This chain joins TRBV11-2 and TRBJ2-2; 8 nucleotides align to TRBD2. V lost 6 bases to trimming and J lost 5 bases; unmatched junction nucleotides: 8. Germline assignment: CDR1 SGHAT and CDR2 FQNNGV. The CDR3 has 15 amino acids. This chain's CDR3 is CASRIAGRGTGELFF. CDR3 DNA sequence: TGTGCCAGCAGAATAGCGGGGAGGGGGACCGGGGAGCTGTTTTTT.

In its sample, this clonotype was seen many times. J is TRBJ1-1 and V is TRBV28, with D hard to call. The CDR3 covers 12 residues. Germline V lookup: CDR1 MDHEN, CDR2 SYDVKM. Trimming removed 2 bases from V and 5 bases from J, with 6 bases in between. The CDR3 region has the DNA TGTGCCAGCAGTTTACCGGGTACTGAAGCTTTCTTT. It encodes CASSLPGTEAFF.

This clonotype has a count of ten or more. This rearrangement joins TRBV12-3 or TRBV12-4 to TRBJ1-1, with D uncertain. V dropped 1 base and J dropped 1 base, with 4 bases sitting between them. The length of the CDR3 is 13 residues. The CDR3 DNA sequence: TGTGCCAGCAGTTTAGGTAAGAACACTGAAGCTTTCTTT. Translated, it gives CASSLGKNTEAFF.

The chain combines TRBV7-3 with TRBJ2-3; possibly TRBD1 or TRBD2 for D (5 bases each). The CDR3 has 14 residues. Germline-derived CDR1 and CDR2 are SGHTA and FQGTGA. Deletions cut 5 bases from V and 7 bases from J, with 16 bases between. Written as DNA, the CDR3 is TGTGCCAGCAGCCCCCCCGGGGCTCTGAATACGCAGTATTTT. Its translation: CASSPPGALNTQYF.

With respect to this clonotype: One end of the junction is discordant with germline, which a read error may explain. The V call is TRBV11-2, the J call TRBJ2-1; D unclear. This CDR3 has 16 residues. In germline, CDR1 is SGHAT, CDR2 FQNNGV. The CDR3 is CASSLETIGSYNELFF. The CDR3 DNA is TGTGCCAGCAGCTTAGAAACTATAGGGTCCTACAATGAGCTGTTCTTC.

The chain combines TRBV7-9 with TRBJ2-7; D perhaps matches TRBD2 (5 bases). V lost 11 bases, J lost 0 bases, and 11 bases lay in between. The V gene's germline CDR1 is SEHNR and CDR2 FQNEAQ (reference sequence). The CDR3 extends over 12 amino acids. The CDR3, as DNA: TGTGCCGTTGGACTGAGCTCCTACGAGCAGTACTTC. This encodes CAVGLSSYEQYF. Drawing the rest from reference TRBV7-9 and TRBJ2-7, the complete variable domain is DTGVSQNPRHKITKRGQNVTFRCDPISEHNRLYWYRQTLGQGPEFLTYFQNEAQLEKSRLLSDRFSAERPKGSFSTLEIQRTEQGDSAMYLCAVGLSSYEQYFGPGTRLTVT.

This clonotype was seen more than once but under ten times. The J gene is TRBJ2-2, the V gene TRBV7-3; D gene uncertain. V lost 1 base and J 1 base, leaving 4 bases between the germline ends. The length of the CDR3 is 14 residues. Germline V gene sequence: CDR1 SGHTA, CDR2 FQGTGA. DNA of the CDR3: TGTGCCAGCAGCTTAAGCTGGAACACCGGGGAGCTGTTTTTT. Its translation: CASSLSWNTGELFF.

CDR3 coding DNA: TGCAGTGCTATGCAGGGGACTGGAAACACCATATATTTT. It codes for CSAMQGTGNTIYF. The chain recombines TRBV20-1 with TRBJ1-3, with TRBD1 as a possible D gene (6 bases). This CDR3 has 13 amino acids. V was clipped by 4 bases and J by 2 bases, with 9 bases between them. Germline V CDR1 and CDR2: DFQATT, SNEGSKA (reference sequence).

A few counts support this clonotype. This sequence joins TRBV14 and TRBJ1-1; the D is unclear. CDR3 length: 11 residues. With 0 bases removed from V and 7 bases from J, the gap between germline ends came to 3 bases. Germline values: CDR1 SGHDN, CDR2 FVKESK. DNA for the CDR3: TGTGCCAGCAGCCAAGATTTTGAAGCTTTCTTT. This codes for CASSQDFEAFF.

The chain carries TRBV7-2 and TRBJ1-5; D not certain. The V end was cut by 1 base, the J end by 6 bases, with 7 bases between. The CDR3 has 13 residues. Germline-derived CDR1 and CDR2 are SGHTA and FQGNSA. The DNA for the CDR3 is TGTGCCAGCAGCTTAGGCCTGTCTCAGCCCCAGCATTTT. Encoded protein: CASSLGLSQPQHF.